Here is one T cell receptor (beta chain) with its context. Its antigen is unidentified. TCRdb ran MiXCR on the RT-PCR reads and lists one entry per CDR3 protein. This table has 450,000 to 550,000 distinct CDR3 sequences, less than 30% appearing once. The record originates from a study of response to subunit inactivated influenza vaccine. Broader study findings: Few new T cells, the authors suggested, are recruited by each seasonal influenza vaccination.

The CDR3 is 16 amino acids. The chain is built from TRBV21-1 and TRBJ2-5; the D call of TRBD1 is as the table states it, not checked on the DNA. TRBV21-1 is given as a pseudogene. Sequenced material: CD4+ T cells sorted from PBMCs, taken roughly 5 days after vaccination. This TCR was sampled from a man in his fifties who received an inactivated influenza vaccine. The CDR3 DNA reads TGTGCCAGCAGCAAAGATTTAGTCAGGGGTCAAGAGACCCAGTACTTC. It yields the protein CASSKDLVRGQETQYF.